This note documents a single T cell receptor (beta chain) sequence. Antigen: not known. 60 Vbeta and 13 Jbeta primers were used in PCR. Clones were read by immunoSEQ multiplex PCR, and TCRdb kept only the in-frame ones, dropping some. The sample carries 150,000 or so clones, about 65% recorded once. The study sampled nominally healthy donors, though unrecorded immune exposures were likely. The entry originates in a study of cytomegalovirus exposure and HLA in healthy donors. Broader study findings: There were some public TCRs occurring in many donors, but most TCR sequences were rare. The majority of CMV-associated TCR beta chains were reported as apparently HLA-restricted in a later analysis.

The sequence was obtained from a man aged 40-49 years in good health and CMV-seropositive. Sequencing was done on a sample of PBMCs.

The CDR3 protein is CASSRQGPWDEQFF. DNA for the CDR3: TGTGCCAGTAGTAGACAGGGCCCATGGGATGAGCAGTTCTTC. V and J are TRBV19 and TRBJ2-1; 7 positions agree with TRBD1. Trimming took 4 bases from V and 8 from J; bases not matched to a gene: 8. Germline V lookup: CDR1 LNHDA, CDR2 SQIVND (reference sequence). This CDR3 has 14 amino acids.